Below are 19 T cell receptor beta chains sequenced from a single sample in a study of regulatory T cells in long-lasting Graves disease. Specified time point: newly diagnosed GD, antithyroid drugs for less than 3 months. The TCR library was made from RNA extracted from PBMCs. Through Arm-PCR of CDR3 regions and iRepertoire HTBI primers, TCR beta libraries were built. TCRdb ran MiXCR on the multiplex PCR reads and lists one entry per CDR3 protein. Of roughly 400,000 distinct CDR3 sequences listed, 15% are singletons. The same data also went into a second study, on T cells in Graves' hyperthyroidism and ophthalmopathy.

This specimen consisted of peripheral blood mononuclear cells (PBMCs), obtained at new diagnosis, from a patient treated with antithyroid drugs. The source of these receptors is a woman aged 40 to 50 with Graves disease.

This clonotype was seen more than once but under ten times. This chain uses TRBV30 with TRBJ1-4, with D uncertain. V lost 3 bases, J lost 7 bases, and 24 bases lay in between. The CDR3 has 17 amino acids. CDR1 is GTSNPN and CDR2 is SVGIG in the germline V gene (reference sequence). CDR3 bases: TGTGCCTGGAGACCCACTTTGGGAGACGGGAGAGGTGAAAAACTGTTTTTT. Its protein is CAWRPTLGDGRGEKLFF.

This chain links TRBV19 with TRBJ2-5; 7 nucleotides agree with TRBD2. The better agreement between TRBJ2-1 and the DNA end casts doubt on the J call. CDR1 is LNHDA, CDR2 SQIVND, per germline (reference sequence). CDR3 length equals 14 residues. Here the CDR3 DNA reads TGTGCCACCCGACTAGCCCCAAGAGGTAATGAGCAGTTCTTC. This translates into CATRLAPRGNEQFF.

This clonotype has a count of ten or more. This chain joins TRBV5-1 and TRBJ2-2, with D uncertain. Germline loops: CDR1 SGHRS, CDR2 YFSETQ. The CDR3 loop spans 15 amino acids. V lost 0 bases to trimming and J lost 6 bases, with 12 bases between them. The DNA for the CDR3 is TGCGCCAGCAGCTTGGATAGCCCGGTCTCCGGGGAGCTGTTTTTT. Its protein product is CASSLDSPVSGELFF.

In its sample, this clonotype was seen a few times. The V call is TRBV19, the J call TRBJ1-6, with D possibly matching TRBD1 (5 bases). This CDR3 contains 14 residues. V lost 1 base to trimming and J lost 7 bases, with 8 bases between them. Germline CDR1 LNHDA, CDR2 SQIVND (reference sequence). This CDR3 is CASSIGDENSPLHF. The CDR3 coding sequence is TGTGCCAGTAGTATAGGGGACGAAAATTCACCCCTCCACTTT.

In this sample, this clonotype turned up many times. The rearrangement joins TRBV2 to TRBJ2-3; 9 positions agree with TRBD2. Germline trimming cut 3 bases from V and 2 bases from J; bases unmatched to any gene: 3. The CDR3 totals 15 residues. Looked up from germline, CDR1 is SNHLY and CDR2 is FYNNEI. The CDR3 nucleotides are TGTGCCAGCAGTGAGTCTAGCGGGATCACAGATACGCAGTATTTT. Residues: CASSESSGITDTQYF.

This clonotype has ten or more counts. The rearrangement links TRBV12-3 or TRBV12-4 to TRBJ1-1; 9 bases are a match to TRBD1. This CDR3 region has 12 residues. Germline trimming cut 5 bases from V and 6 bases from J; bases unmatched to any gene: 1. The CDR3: CASSTGGSEAFF. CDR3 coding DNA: TGTGCCAGCAGTACAGGGGGCTCTGAAGCTTTCTTT.

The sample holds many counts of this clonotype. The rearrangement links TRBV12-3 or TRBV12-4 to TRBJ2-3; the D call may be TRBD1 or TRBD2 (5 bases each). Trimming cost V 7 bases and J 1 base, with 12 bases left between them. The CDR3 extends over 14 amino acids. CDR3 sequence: CASNLGTRTDTQYF. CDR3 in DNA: TGTGCCAGCAATTTGGGGACCCGCACAGATACGCAGTATTTT.

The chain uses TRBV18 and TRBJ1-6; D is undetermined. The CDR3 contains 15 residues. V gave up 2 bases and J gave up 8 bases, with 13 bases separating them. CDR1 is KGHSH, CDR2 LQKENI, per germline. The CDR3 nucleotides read TGTGCCAGCTCACCAGGGAACAACGGCTATTCACCCCTCCACTTT. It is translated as CASSPGNNGYSPLHF.

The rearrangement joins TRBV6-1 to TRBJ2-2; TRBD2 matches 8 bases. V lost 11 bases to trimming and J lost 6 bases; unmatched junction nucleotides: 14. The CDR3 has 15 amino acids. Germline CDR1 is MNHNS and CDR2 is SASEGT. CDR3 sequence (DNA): TGTGCCGGGGCCCCCCTCGGGGGGGGAGCCGGGGAGCTGTTTTTT. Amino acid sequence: CAGAPLGGGAGELFF.

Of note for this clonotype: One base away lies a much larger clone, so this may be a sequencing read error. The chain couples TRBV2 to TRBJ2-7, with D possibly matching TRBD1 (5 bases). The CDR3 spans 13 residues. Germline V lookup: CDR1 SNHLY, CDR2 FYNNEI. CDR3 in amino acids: CAGRNMQGYEQYF. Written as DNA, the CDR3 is TGTGCCGGCAGAAACATGCAGGGCTACGAGCAGTACTTC.

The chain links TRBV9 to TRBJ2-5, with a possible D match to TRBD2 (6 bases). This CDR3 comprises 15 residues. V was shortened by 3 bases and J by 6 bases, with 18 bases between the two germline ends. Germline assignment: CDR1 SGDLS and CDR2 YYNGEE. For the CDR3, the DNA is TGTGCCAGCAGCGAGTCCCACGGGAGCGTGAAGACCCAGTACTTC. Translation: CASSESHGSVKTQYF.

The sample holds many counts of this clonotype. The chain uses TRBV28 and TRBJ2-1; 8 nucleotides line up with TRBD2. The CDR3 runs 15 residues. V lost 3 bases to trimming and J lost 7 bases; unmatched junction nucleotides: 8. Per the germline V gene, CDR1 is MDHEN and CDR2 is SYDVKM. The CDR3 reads CASSFRGRYGNEQFF. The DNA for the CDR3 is TGTGCCAGCAGTTTCCGCGGGAGGTACGGAAATGAGCAGTTCTTC.

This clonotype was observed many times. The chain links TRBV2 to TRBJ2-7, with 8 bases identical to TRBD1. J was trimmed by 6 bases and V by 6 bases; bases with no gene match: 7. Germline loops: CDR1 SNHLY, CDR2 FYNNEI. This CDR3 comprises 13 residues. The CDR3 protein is CASRGRGQAEQYF. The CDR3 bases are TGTGCCAGCAGAGGAAGGGGACAGGCCGAGCAGTACTTC. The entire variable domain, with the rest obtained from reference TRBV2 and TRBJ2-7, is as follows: EPEVTQTPSHQVTQMGQEVILRCVPISNHLYFYWYRQILGQKVEFLVSFYNNEISEKSEIFDDQFSVERPDGSNFTLKIRSTKLEDSAMYFCASRGRGQAEQYFGPGTRLTVT.

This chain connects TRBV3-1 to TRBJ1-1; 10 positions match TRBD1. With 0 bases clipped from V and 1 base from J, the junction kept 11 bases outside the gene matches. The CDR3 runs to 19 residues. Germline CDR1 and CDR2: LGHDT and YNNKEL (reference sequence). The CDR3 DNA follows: TGTGCCAGCAGCCAAGAGAAACCCCGGGACAGGGGCAGGAACACTGAAGCTTTCTTT. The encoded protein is CASSQEKPRDRGRNTEAFF.

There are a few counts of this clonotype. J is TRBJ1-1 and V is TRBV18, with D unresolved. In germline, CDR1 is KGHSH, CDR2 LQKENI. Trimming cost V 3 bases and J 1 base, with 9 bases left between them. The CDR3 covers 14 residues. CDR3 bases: TGTGCCAGCTCACCCGCTTCAGGGAACACTGAAGCTTTCTTT. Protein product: CASSPASGNTEAFF.

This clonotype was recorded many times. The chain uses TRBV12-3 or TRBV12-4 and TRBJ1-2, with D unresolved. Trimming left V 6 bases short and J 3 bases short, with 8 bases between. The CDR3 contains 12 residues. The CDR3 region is CASSDYDYGYTF. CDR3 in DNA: TGTGCCAGCAGCGACTACGACTATGGCTACACCTTC.

The CDR3 region has the DNA TGTGCCAGCAGTCCGCTAGCGGGAGGGAACTACAATGAGCAGTTCTTC. As protein: CASSPLAGGNYNEQFF. The rearrangement links TRBV27 to TRBJ2-1, with 12 bases matching TRBD2. The CDR3 extends over 16 amino acids. With V trimmed by 5 bases and J by 3 bases, 5 bases remained unmatched. Germline CDR1 is MNHEY and CDR2 is SMNVEV (reference sequence).

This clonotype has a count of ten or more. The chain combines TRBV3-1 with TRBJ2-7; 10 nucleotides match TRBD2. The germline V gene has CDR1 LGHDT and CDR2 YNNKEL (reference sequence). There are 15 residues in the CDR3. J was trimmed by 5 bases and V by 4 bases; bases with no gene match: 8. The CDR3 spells CASSPLEREGHEQYF. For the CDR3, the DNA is TGTGCCAGCAGCCCCCTGGAGCGGGAGGGCCACGAGCAGTACTTC.

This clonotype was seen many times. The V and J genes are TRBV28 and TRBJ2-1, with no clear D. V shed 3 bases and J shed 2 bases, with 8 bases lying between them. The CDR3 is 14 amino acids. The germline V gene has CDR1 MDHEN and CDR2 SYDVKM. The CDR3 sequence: CASSFVGTYNEQFF. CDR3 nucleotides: TGTGCCAGCAGTTTTGTGGGAACCTACAATGAGCAGTTCTTC.